This is a list of T cell receptor beta chains from one sample in a study of cytomegalovirus exposure and HLA in healthy donors. Some clones are missing from TCRdb's copy, which holds only in-frame ones; the method was immunoSEQ multiplex PCR. This sample's table has about 42,000 clones. Sequencing was performed on PBMCs. These receptors all stem from a young man in good health and CMV-seronegative. CDR3s include the opening cysteine and the closing phenylalanine or tryptophan. Fields, in order: D gene, V gene, J gene, CDR3 protein, CDR3 DNA. The D gene is left open where the match is weak.

>NA|TRBV5-6|TRBJ1-1
CASSLGQREWAFF
TGTGCCAGCAGCTTGGGGCAGCGAGAGTGGGCTTTCTTT
>TRBD1|TRBV4-3|TRBJ1-6
CASSQVEGAVTNSPLHF
TGCGCCAGCAGCCAAGTAGAGGGGGCAGTTACGAATTCACCCCTCCACTTT
>NA|TRBV4-3|TRBJ2-7
CASSQDRRTVTYEQYF
TGCGCCAGCAGCCAAGATCGGAGGACCGTTACCTACGAGCAGTACTTC
>TRBD1|TRBV6-5|TRBJ1-2
CASSSPRTGLYGYTF
TGTGCCAGCAGTTCCCCACGGACAGGCCTTTATGGCTACACCTTC
>NA|TRBV6-5|TRBJ1-6
CASSYPGGALHF
TGTGCCAGCAGTTACCCGGGAGGGGCCCTCCACTTT
>NA|TRBV7-2|TRBJ2-1
CASSQTPASGLSYNEQFF
TGTGCCAGCAGTCAAACCCCGGCCAGCGGCCTCTCCTACAATGAGCAGTTCTTC
>NA|TRBV29-1|TRBJ1-2
CSVDVGRGAYGYTF
TGCAGCGTTGACGTCGGGAGGGGAGCCTATGGCTACACCTTC
>TRBD1|TRBV7-9|TRBJ1-1
CASSPRDRVTEAFF
TGTGCCAGCAGCCCCCGGGACAGGGTCACTGAAGCTTTCTTT
>NA|TRBV5-6|TRBJ1-1
CASSEVGSPTEAFF
TGTGCCAGCAGTGAGGTCGGGAGCCCGACTGAAGCTTTCTTT
>TRBD1|TRBV29-1|TRBJ2-7
CSVGDRGKDEQYF
TGCAGCGTTGGGGACAGGGGGAAGGACGAGCAGTACTTC
>TRBD2|TRBV6-5|TRBJ2-7
CASSYSHGGGHEQYF
TGTGCCAGCAGTTACTCGCACGGGGGGGGCCACGAGCAGTACTTC
>TRBD2|TRBV4-2|TRBJ2-1
CASSLPRTSGRENEQFF
TGTGCCAGCAGCCTTCCTAGGACTAGCGGGAGGGAGAATGAGCAGTTCTTC
>TRBD1|TRBV7-7|TRBJ2-3
CASSRTGPTDTQYF
TGTGCTAGCAGTCGGACAGGACCCACAGATACGCAGTATTTT
>TRBD2|TRBV19|TRBJ2-3
CASSSLAEGTDTQYF
TGTGCCAGTAGTAGTCTAGCGGAGGGCACAGATACGCAGTATTTT
>TRBD1|TRBV29-1|TRBJ1-1
CSVGQGPEAFF
TGCAGCGTTGGACAGGGCCCTGAAGCTTTCTTT
>TRBD2|TRBV4-1|TRBJ2-7
CASSHRLAVAYEQYF
TGCGCCAGCAGCCACCGCCTAGCGGTAGCCTACGAGCAGTACTTC
>NA|TRBV29-1|TRBJ2-1
CSGRGAGGPNEQFF
TGCAGCGGGCGGGGAGCGGGTGGCCCCAATGAGCAGTTCTTC
>TRBD1|TRBV30|TRBJ1-6
CAWSKGQGASPLHF
TGTGCCTGGAGTAAGGGACAGGGGGCTTCACCCCTCCACTTT
>TRBD1|TRBV6-5|TRBJ2-7
CASSYSGDRAGKQYF
TGTGCCAGCAGTTACTCCGGGGACAGGGCGGGCAAGCAGTACTTC
>TRBD2|TRBV30|TRBJ2-4
CAWKAGGKNIQYF
TGTGCCTGGAAAGCGGGAGGCAAAAACATTCAGTACTTC
>TRBD2|TRBV5-1|TRBJ2-7
CASRIRPGLAGYEQYF
TGCGCCAGCAGAATCAGACCGGGACTAGCTGGGTACGAGCAGTACTTC
>NA|TRBV6-5|TRBJ1-1
CATKFGSSTEAFF
TGTGCCACCAAGTTCGGGTCGAGCACTGAAGCTTTCTTT
>TRBD1|TRBV30|TRBJ1-4
CAWSGQAEPEKLFF
TGTGCCTGGAGCGGACAGGCCGAACCTGAAAAACTGTTTTTT
>TRBD2|TRBV30|TRBJ2-7
CAWSVRLGFRSGSYEQYF
TGTGCCTGGAGTGTACGATTGGGCTTTAGGAGCGGGAGCTACGAGCAGTACTTC
>NA|TRBV6-1|TRBJ1-5
CASNRVAGPNQPQHF
TGTGCCAGCAACAGAGTGGCAGGGCCCAATCAGCCCCAGCATTTT
>TRBD1|TRBV7-9|TRBJ1-1
CASSGPTGVTEAFF
TGTGCCAGCAGCGGACCCACAGGGGTCACTGAAGCTTTCTTT
>TRBD2|TRBV28|TRBJ2-7
CASSPTTSGRAYEQYF
TGTGCCAGCAGTCCCACGACTAGCGGGAGGGCCTACGAGCAGTACTTC
>NA|TRBV10-3|TRBJ2-7
CAIGKVGRAYEQYF
TGTGCCATCGGAAAGGTCGGGAGAGCCTACGAGCAGTACTTC
>NA|TRBV6-5|TRBJ2-6
CASSYSSSGANVLTF
TGTGCCAGCAGTTACTCGAGCTCTGGGGCCAACGTCCTGACTTTC
>NA|TRBV4-1|TRBJ2-7
CASSQNPLASVYEQYF
TGCGCCAGCAGCCAAAATCCTCTAGCGTCGGTCTACGAGCAGTACTTC
>NA|TRBV7-2|TRBJ2-2
CASTPTFGGELFF
TGTGCCAGCACCCCTACGTTCGGCGGGGAGCTGTTTTTT
>NA|TRBV28|TRBJ1-1
CASSFLGPNTEAFF
TGTGCCAGCAGTTTCTTGGGCCCGAACACTGAAGCTTTCTTT
>NA|TRBV7-8|TRBJ1-1
CASSKVAGFLMNTEAFF
TGTGCCAGCAGCAAGGTGGCAGGGTTCTTGATGAACACTGAAGCTTTCTTT
>NA|TRBV4-2|TRBJ2-2
CASSQEWGDNTGELFF
TGTGCCAGCAGCCAAGAATGGGGGGACAACACCGGGGAGCTGTTTTTT
>TRBD2|TRBV10-3|TRBJ2-7
CAIRGLAGGSYEQYF
TGTGCCATCAGAGGACTAGCGGGAGGGTCCTACGAGCAGTACTTC
>NA|TRBV10-3|TRBJ2-3
CAIKGGSTDTQYF
TGTGCCATCAAAGGGGGATCCACAGATACGCAGTATTTT
>NA|TRBV4-3|TRBJ1-5
CATSDSLDSNQPQHF
TGCGCCACCTCCGACAGTTTAGATAGCAATCAGCCCCAGCATTTT
>TRBD1|TRBV5-5|TRBJ2-7
CASSWDSPYEQYF
TGTGCCAGCAGTTGGGACAGCCCCTACGAGCAGTACTTC
>NA|TRBV6-1|TRBJ2-7
CASSESVSYEQYF
TGTGCCAGCAGTGAATCGGTATCCTACGAGCAGTACTTC
>TRBD2|TRBV30|TRBJ2-7
CAWSRPTSGFYEQYF
TGTGCCTGGAGTCGTCCGACTAGCGGCTTCTACGAGCAGTACTTC
>NA|TRBV15|TRBJ1-3
CATSRDPLATSGNTIYF
TGTGCCACCAGCAGAGATCCGCTTGCGACTTCTGGAAACACCATATATTTT
>NA|TRBV27|TRBJ1-5
CASSSTLRGLGNQPQHF
TGTGCCAGCAGTTCCACACTGCGGGGTTTGGGCAATCAGCCCCAGCATTTT
>NA|TRBV2|TRBJ1-1
CASRTYSPGEAFF
TGTGCCAGCAGGACATATAGTCCGGGGGAAGCTTTCTTT
>TRBD2|TRBV30|TRBJ2-2
CAWSEAPSGRWAGELFF
TGTGCCTGGAGCGAAGCCCCTAGCGGGAGGTGGGCCGGGGAGCTGTTTTTT
>TRBD2|TRBV2|TRBJ2-7
CASSGGTSREQYF
TGTGCCAGCAGTGGTGGGACTAGCCGCGAGCAGTACTTC
>TRBD1|TRBV7-9|TRBJ1-1
CASSLGPWDRGGMNTEAFF
TGTGCCAGCAGCTTAGGCCCTTGGGACAGGGGAGGGATGAACACTGAAGCTTTCTTT
>TRBD2|TRBV12-5|TRBJ2-3
CASGLDRPPLAGPTDTQYF
TGTGCTAGTGGTTTGGATCGCCCCCCATTAGCGGGACCCACAGATACGCAGTATTTT
>NA|TRBV5-6|TRBJ1-1
CASSLEYTEAFF
TGTGCCAGCAGTCTGGAGTACACTGAAGCTTTCTTT
>TRBD2|TRBV6-5|TRBJ2-1
CASSTTSGWDEQFF
TGTGCCAGCAGTACTACTAGCGGGTGGGATGAGCAGTTCTTC
>NA|TRBV30|TRBJ2-2
CAWSVRWRGLTGELFF
TGTGCCTGGAGTGTACGGTGGAGGGGACTCACCGGGGAGCTGTTTTTT
>NA|TRBV7-7|TRBJ2-1
CASSLDLAREQFF
TGTGCCAGCAGCTTAGATCTAGCCAGGGAGCAGTTCTTC
>NA|TRBV6-5|TRBJ1-2
CASSYRQRGSGYTF
TGTGCCAGCAGTTACCGCCAAAGGGGGAGCGGCTACACCTTC
>TRBD2|TRBV5-1|TRBJ2-3
CASSLTSGSTDTQYF
TGCGCCAGCAGCTTGACTAGCGGGAGCACAGATACGCAGTATTTT
>NA|TRBV29-1|TRBJ2-2
CSVFSLLTGKMFF
TGCAGCGTTTTCTCCCTCTTGACAGGCAAGATGTTTTTT
>NA|TRBV6-5|TRBJ1-2
CASRLRASQGYTF
TGTGCCAGCAGGCTCAGGGCCTCGCAAGGCTACACCTTC
>TRBD2|TRBV5-1|TRBJ2-4
CASSPQTSGVAKNIQYF
TGCGCCAGCAGCCCCCAAACTAGCGGAGTAGCCAAAAACATTCAGTACTTC
>TRBD2|TRBV9|TRBJ2-7
CASSARDYHYEQYF
TGTGCCAGCAGCGCCCGGGACTACCACTACGAGCAGTACTTC